This TCR beta chain was recovered during a study of shared clonotypes between healthy human individuals. In the study overall: CD4 naive and memory got three plates each, CD8 naive two, CD8 memory one.

V was clipped by 2 bases and J by 8 bases; unmatched bases: 9. Germline loops: CDR1 SNHLY, CDR2 FYNNEI. The CDR3 sequence is 15 residues long. Libraries were prepared by immunoSEQ multiplex PCR; TCRdb keeps only in-frame clonotypes and omits some of them. The sample lists some 550,000 clones; more than 95% were seen once. Every donor, a Caucasian adult, lived in Nashville, Tennessee. A CD45RA+ naive subset and a CD45RA-negative memory subset were split from CD4+ cells. The chain joins TRBV2 to TRBJ1-2; 9 bases map to TRBD1. Sequencing input: naive CD4+ T cells sorted from blood. Regarding subset: CD45RA+ positively selected. The sequence came from a woman under 40 in good health. CDR3 sequence (DNA): TGTGCCAGCAGTGAAAGACAGGGGGGGCTTGGCGGCTACACCTTC. It encodes CASSERQGGLGGYTF.